These 29 T cell receptor beta chains were sequenced from one sample in a study of blood T cells in healthy people across ages. For the second PCR, which ran for about 6 to 12 cycles, a sample-barcoded 5' primer and a J-beta primer mix were used. In TCRdb, the 5' RACE reads were re-called with MiXCR into one record per CDR3 protein. The data show 800,000 to 950,000 distinct CDR3 sequences, roughly 28% seen once. This sample was also put to use in a study of T cells of mothers and their children.

Source material: blood. The source of these receptors is a woman aged 40 to 49 in good health.

In this sample, this clonotype turned up a few times. The chain is built from TRBV29-1 and TRBJ2-7; 7 nucleotides align to TRBD1. V was pared by 8 bases and J by 0 bases, with 7 bases of the junction left unmatched. This CDR3 region has 13 residues. The germline V gene encodes CDR1 SQVTM and CDR2 ANQGSEA. This CDR3 reads CSIAQGVSYEQYF. The CDR3 DNA is TGCAGCATTGCCCAGGGGGTCTCCTACGAGCAGTACTTC.

This clonotype was counted between two and nine times. The rearrangement joins TRBV28 to TRBJ2-5, with a tentative D call TRBD2 (7 bases). Germline CDR1 is MDHEN and CDR2 is SYDVKM. V was cut by 2 bases and J by 5 bases, with 15 bases left in between. CDR3 length equals 15 residues. The CDR3 reads CASSLGEGGRETQYF. The CDR3 nucleotides are TGTGCCAGCAGTTTAGGCGAGGGGGGGCGCGAGACCCAGTACTTC.

V usage is TRBV20-1 and J usage is TRBJ2-7; 8 nucleotides agree with TRBD2. The CDR3 extends over 14 amino acids. The trim removed 6 bases at V and 4 bases at J, leaving 11 bases unmatched. CDR1 and CDR2 (germline): DFQATT, SNEGSKA (reference sequence). The chain's CDR3 is CSAISRGGRYEQYF. The CDR3 DNA reads as TGCAGTGCCATTAGCCGGGGGGGCCGATACGAGCAGTACTTC.

This clonotype was observed at least ten times. It may be a read error: a sequence one base away is much more abundant. The chain combines TRBV29-1 with TRBJ2-7; 10 bases are shared with TRBD2. V lost 1 base and J lost 3; bases outside the gene matches: 3. The CDR3 is 14 amino acids. Germline values: CDR1 SQVTM, CDR2 ANQGSEA. CDR3 region: CSVEGSGGSYEQYF. CDR3 DNA sequence: TGCAGCGTTGAAGGTAGCGGGGGGAGCTACGAGCAGTACTTC.

This clonotype has more than one count but fewer than ten. This may come from a read error, since a much larger clone is one base off. This chain uses TRBV20-1 with TRBJ1-1; D not certain. V lost 1 base and J lost 4, with 16 bases in between. This CDR3 contains 15 residues. Germline assignment: CDR1 DFQATT and CDR2 SNEGSKA (reference sequence). The CDR3 DNA reads as TGCAGTGCTAGAGGAATTGGTCGGAGGAGCACTGAAGCTTTCTTT. Amino acid sequence: CSARGIGRRSTEAFF.

There are many counts of this clonotype. The rearrangement uses TRBV7-9 and TRBJ1-2; tentative D call: TRBD1 (6 bases). Germline loops: CDR1 SEHNR, CDR2 FQNEAQ (reference sequence). The germline V and J ends were trimmed by 5 bases and 4 bases, with 17 bases remaining between them. The CDR3 has 15 residues. Written as DNA, the CDR3 is TGTGCCAGCAGCCTCGGCGGGGGCGGAGGCTATGGCTACACCTTC. Translation gives CASSLGGGGGYGYTF.

This clonotype was observed many times. The rearrangement uses TRBV12-3 or TRBV12-4 and TRBJ2-6; no firm D call. CDR3 length: 14 amino acids. The germline V and J ends were trimmed by 3 bases and 1 base, with 4 bases remaining between them. The CDR3 protein is CASSFESGANVLTF. CDR3 in DNA: TGTGCCAGCAGTTTTGAGTCTGGGGCCAACGTCCTGACTTTC.

This clonotype has more than one count but fewer than ten. The CDR3 protein is CAWRIAGGSYEQYF. In DNA form, the CDR3 reads TGTGCCTGGAGGATAGCGGGGGGCTCCTACGAGCAGTACTTC. This chain links TRBV30 with TRBJ2-7; 10 bases line up with TRBD2. Germline V gene sequence: CDR1 GTSNPN, CDR2 SVGIG (reference sequence). This CDR3 has 14 residues. V lost 3 bases and J lost 0; bases outside the gene matches: 2.

This clonotype was recorded many times. CDR3 coding DNA: TGCAGCGTTGACGTGACAGGGGGAGAGACCCAGTACTTC. Amino acid sequence: CSVDVTGGETQYF. The rearrangement uses TRBV29-1 and TRBJ2-5; 9 bases align to TRBD1. The CDR3 extends over 13 amino acids. The trim removed 3 bases at V and 4 bases at J, leaving 3 bases unmatched. Germline CDR1 SQVTM, CDR2 ANQGSEA.

Of note for this clonotype: A much larger clone lies one base from this, so it may be a read error. The gene calls are TRBV20-1 and TRBJ1-5; D is undetermined. CDR1 and CDR2 (germline): DFQATT, SNEGSKA (reference sequence). The CDR3 has 12 residues. CDR3 loop: CRALYSNQPQHF. The CDR3, as DNA: TGCAGGGCTTTATATAGCAATCAGCCCCAGCATTTT.

This clonotype was counted a few times. This chain connects TRBV28 to TRBJ1-1; maybe TRBD1 (5 bases). The germline gives CDR1 MDHEN, CDR2 SYDVKM. The ends were cut back, 2 bases at V and 4 bases at J, with 8 bases in the middle. The CDR3 extends over 13 amino acids. The CDR3 loop is CASSLQGVTEAFF. In DNA, the CDR3 is TGTGCCAGCAGTTTACAGGGAGTCACTGAAGCTTTCTTT.

This clonotype was counted between two and nine times. This rearrangement joins TRBV29-1 to TRBJ1-1; possibly TRBD1 for D (5 bases). Germline-derived CDR1 and CDR2 are SQVTM and ANQGSEA. The CDR3 runs 17 residues. Trimming stripped 4 bases from V and 0 bases from J, with 21 bases between. The CDR3 loop reads CSVVYGQGYTMNTEAFF. CDR3 DNA sequence: TGCAGCGTTGTCTATGGGCAGGGATATACAATGAACACTGAAGCTTTCTTT.

The V call is TRBV7-2, the J call TRBJ2-5, with D possibly matching TRBD2 (7 bases). Germline V gene lookup returns CDR1 SGHTA and CDR2 FQGNSA. The length of the CDR3 is 17 residues. V shed 1 base and J shed 11 bases, with 26 bases lying between them. CDR3: CASSLEVGGGRYNEQYF. CDR3 sequence (DNA): TGTGCCAGCAGCTTAGAGGTTGGGGGGGGCCGGTACAATGAGCAGTACTTC. The complete variable domain, with remaining parts taken from reference TRBV7-2 and TRBJ2-5, reads GAGVSQSPSNKVTEKGKDVELRCDPISGHTALYWYRQSLGQGLEFLIYFQGNSAPDKSGLPSDRFSAERTGGSVSTLTIQRTQQEDSAVYLCASSLEVGGGRYNEQYFGPGTRLLVL.

The chain has TRBV14 and TRBJ2-4; D gene uncertain. The end of the DNA fits TRBJ2-7 better, so the J call may be wrong. This CDR3 is built from 15 residues. Germline CDR1 and CDR2: SGHDN and FVKESK. CDR3 bases: TGTGCCAGCAGCCCAAGCCTCCTAGGGCCATACGAGCAGTACTTC. The encoded protein is CASSPSLLGPYEQYF.

The rearrangement links TRBV5-1 to TRBJ1-1, with D maybe TRBD1 (6 bases). Germline assignment: CDR1 SGHRS and CDR2 YFSETQ. The CDR3 covers 15 residues. V was shortened by 0 bases and J by 4 bases, with 13 bases between the two germline ends. The CDR3 here is CASSLVAGGGTEAFF. Here the CDR3 DNA reads TGCGCCAGCAGCTTGGTAGCCGGAGGGGGCACTGAAGCTTTCTTT.

This clonotype came up a few times. This chain links TRBV4-1 with TRBJ1-2; no firm D call. Germline-derived CDR1 and CDR2 are MGHRA and YSYEKL. The ends were cut back, 1 base at V and 3 bases at J, with 12 bases in the middle. This CDR3 region has 15 residues. CDR3 in amino acids: CASSQAGGRDYGYTF. DNA for the CDR3: TGCGCCAGCAGCCAAGCTGGCGGTAGGGACTATGGCTACACCTTC.

A few counts support this clonotype. The CDR3 reads CSVEWGHMGSGYGYTF. CDR3 coding DNA: TGCAGCGTTGAATGGGGCCATATGGGCTCTGGCTATGGCTACACCTTC. The chain joins TRBV29-1 to TRBJ1-2; TRBD1 might be the D (5 bases). The ends were cut back, 2 bases at V and 4 bases at J, with 20 bases in the middle. Germline CDR1 SQVTM, CDR2 ANQGSEA. This CDR3 has 16 residues. Based on the CDR3 plus reference TRBV29-1 and TRBJ1-2, the full variable domain is SAVISQKPSRDICQRGTSLTIQCQVDSQVTMMFWYRQQPGQSLTLIATANQGSEATYESGFVIDKFPISRPNLTFSTLTVSNMSPEDSSIYLCSVEWGHMGSGYGYTFGSGTRLTVV.

J is TRBJ2-4 and V is TRBV4-3; D gene unclear. Germline V gene sequence: CDR1 LGHNA, CDR2 YSLEER. V was clipped by 3 bases and J by 6 bases, with 12 bases between them. This CDR3 is 14 amino acids long. CDR3 sequence: CASSHSGPRNIQYF. Here the CDR3 DNA reads TGCGCCAGCAGCCACAGTGGGCCAAGAAACATTCAGTACTTC.

Notes on this clonotype: An end of the junction does not agree with germline; a read error may underlie this. The chain recombines TRBV4-3 with TRBJ1-2; D gene unclear. CDR1 and CDR2 (germline): LGHNA, YSLEER. The CDR3 consists of 15 residues. The CDR3 spells CASSQETLTNYGHTF. CDR3 nucleotides: TGCGCCAGCAGCCAAGAGACCTTAACTAACTATGGCCACACCTTC.

The sample holds a few counts of this clonotype. V usage is TRBV9 and J usage is TRBJ2-1; D is ambiguous. CDR1 SGDLS and CDR2 YYNGEE come from the germline V gene. CDR3 length: 16 amino acids. Trimming cost V 0 bases and J 0 bases, with 10 bases left between them. The CDR3 region is CASSVGTQSSYNEQFF. DNA for the CDR3: TGTGCCAGCAGCGTAGGGACGCAGAGCTCCTACAATGAGCAGTTCTTC. The full variable domain, rest sourced from reference TRBV9 and TRBJ2-1, is DSGVTQTPKHLITATGQRVTLRCSPRSGDLSVYWYQQSLDQGLQFLIQYYNGEERAKGNILERFSAQQFPDLHSELNLSSLELGDSALYFCASSVGTQSSYNEQFFGPGTRLTVL.

This clonotype has only a few counts. The chain links TRBV12-3 or TRBV12-4 to TRBJ2-5, with D tentatively TRBD2 (6 bases). V dropped 7 bases and J dropped 5 bases, with 35 bases sitting between them. The CDR3 spans 20 residues. Written as DNA, the CDR3 is TGTGCCAGCACCCTTAAAGTTTTCGTGGGGCGGGGACCCTGGGTGGAGACCCAGTACTTC. It translates to CASTLKVFVGRGPWVETQYF.

This clonotype was detected only a few times. The genes are TRBV5-1 and TRBJ2-5, with 9 positions matching TRBD1. The CDR3 has 14 residues. CDR1 and CDR2 from the germline V gene are SGHRS and YFSETQ. J was trimmed by 4 bases and V by 0 bases; bases with no gene match: 1. CDR3 in amino acids: CASSLEDRGETQYF. The CDR3 DNA reads as TGCGCCAGCAGCTTGGAGGACAGGGGAGAGACCCAGTACTTC.

The gene calls are TRBV18 and TRBJ2-7; TRBD1 aligns across 10 bases. This CDR3 spans 15 amino acids. Germline values: CDR1 KGHSH, CDR2 LQKENI. Germline trimming cut 3 bases from V and 4 bases from J; bases unmatched to any gene: 6. The CDR3 sequence is CASSPPGQGLYEQYF. CDR3 DNA sequence: TGTGCCAGCTCACCTCCGGGACAGGGGCTATACGAGCAGTACTTC.

This clonotype is a singleton in its sample. The chain links TRBV9 to TRBJ1-1; possibly TRBD1 for D (6 bases). Germline V gene sequence: CDR1 SGDLS, CDR2 YYNGEE. This CDR3 is 15 amino acids long. V gave up 2 bases and J gave up 0 bases, with 11 bases separating them. The CDR3 protein is CASSVTWDMNTEAFF. In DNA form, the CDR3 reads TGTGCCAGCAGCGTGACATGGGACATGAACACTGAAGCTTTCTTT.

This clonotype was detected only a few times. The rearrangement joins TRBV6-1 to TRBJ1-2, with 8 bases lining up with TRBD1. CDR3 length equals 14 residues. CDR1 is MNHNS and CDR2 is SASEGT in the germline V gene. V lost 6 bases and J lost 8; bases outside the gene matches: 11. In DNA, the CDR3 is TGTGCCAGCAGGTTGGATGGGGACAGGTGGGGCTACACCTTC. The encoded protein is CASRLDGDRWGYTF.

The chain employs TRBV28 and TRBJ2-7; the D gene is possibly TRBD2 (5 bases). Germline CDR1 MDHEN, CDR2 SYDVKM. V was shortened by 2 bases and J by 5 bases, with 10 bases between the two germline ends. The CDR3 extends over 13 amino acids. The CDR3 DNA follows: TGTGCCAGCAGTTTAAGGACTCCCCACGAGCAGTACTTC. Amino acids: CASSLRTPHEQYF.

This clonotype has more than one count but fewer than ten. This sequence joins TRBV28 and TRBJ1-1, with D maybe TRBD1 (6 bases). V lost 3 bases, J lost 6 bases, and 11 bases lay in between. The CDR3 is made up of 13 amino acids. Germline CDR1 MDHEN, CDR2 SYDVKM. CDR3 sequence (DNA): TGTGCCAGCAGTTTTCAGGGGATAGCTGAAGCTTTCTTT. It codes for CASSFQGIAEAFF.

This clonotype was picked up one time. The chain combines TRBV14 with TRBJ2-1; TRBD1 is a possible D gene (6 bases). The assigned J gene may be wrong: the sequence end matches TRBJ2-7 better. This CDR3 has 19 amino acids. Germline lookup yields CDR1 SGHDN and CDR2 FVKESK. CDR3 loop: CASSRPILGGLSSYNEQYF. The DNA of the CDR3 is TGTGCCAGCAGCCGCCCAATCTTAGGGGGATTGAGCTCCTACAATGAGCAGTACTTC.

This clonotype was recorded many times. The chain joins TRBV4-3 to TRBJ1-1; no clear D gene. Germline CDR1 LGHNA, CDR2 YSLEER. The CDR3 spans 15 residues. The V end was cut by 0 bases, the J end by 3 bases, with 11 bases between. The CDR3 spells CASSQERGDYTEAFF. Written as DNA, the CDR3 is TGCGCCAGCAGCCAAGAACGGGGAGATTACACTGAAGCTTTCTTT.